This is a list of T cell receptor beta chains from one sample in a study of blood T cell repertoires in COVID-19. Measured with immunoSEQ multiplex PCR; TCRdb has only the in-frame clones, and not every one. The table shows more than 200,000 clones, with nearly 90% occurring only once. Sequencing input: peripheral blood. These receptors were obtained from a man between 18 and 35 years old with active or convalescent COVID-19. Both conserved end residues are part of each CDR3. Fields, in order: clone size, D gene, J gene, CDR3 length, V gene, CDR3 protein. A D gene is named only where the DNA matches it firmly. Expanded clones get a size class; other rows say once, few or many, or leave the size out.

size: -; D: TRBD1; J: TRBJ1-1; length: 15; V: TRBV25-1; CDR3: CASSDMGQGDTEAFF
size: -; D: TRBD1; J: TRBJ2-5; length: 12; V: TRBV29-1; CDR3: CSTRTGEETQYF
size: -; D: -; J: TRBJ2-2; length: 14; V: TRBV9; CDR3: CASSVVQNTGELFF
size: -; D: -; J: TRBJ2-5; length: 15; V: TRBV5-6; CDR3: CASTPEGARGETQYF
size: -; D: TRBD2; J: TRBJ2-7; length: 15; V: TRBV6-5; CDR3: CASSTLAEPAYEQYF
size: -; D: TRBD1; J: TRBJ1-6; length: 15; V: TRBV27; CDR3: CASSPTKTGWSPLHF
size: few; D: -; J: TRBJ1-1; length: 11; V: TRBV25-1; CDR3: CASSADRKAFF
size: -; D: TRBD1; J: TRBJ2-7; length: 18; V: TRBV27; CDR3: CASSLSPMGQGVSYEQYF
size: -; D: -; J: TRBJ2-3; length: 15; V: TRBV4-3; CDR3: CASSQALRGSDTQYF
size: -; D: TRBD2; J: TRBJ2-1; length: 14; V: TRBV6-5; CDR3: CASSSSGSIYEQFF
size: -; D: TRBD1; J: TRBJ2-5; length: 14; V: TRBV12-5; CDR3: CASGGQQGKETQYF
size: -; D: -; J: TRBJ1-5; length: 13; V: TRBV6-6; CDR3: CASVFGAYQPQHF
size: -; D: -; J: TRBJ1-4; length: 16; V: TRBV19; CDR3: CASSRRESGNNEKLFF
size: -; D: TRBD1; J: TRBJ2-1; length: 15; V: TRBV15; CDR3: CATDRGRGRYNEQFF
size: -; D: -; J: TRBJ2-1; length: 11; V: TRBV29-1; CDR3: CSVEDPDEQFF
size: -; D: -; J: TRBJ2-5; length: 14; V: TRBV24-1; CDR3: CATSVPGLQETQYF
size: -; D: -; J: TRBJ1-2; length: 13; V: TRBV19; CDR3: CASTDKTDYGYTF
size: few; D: TRBD1; J: TRBJ2-7; length: 15; V: TRBV19; CDR3: CASRLTGQGDYEQYF
size: -; D: -; J: TRBJ1-6; length: 12; V: TRBV5-6; CDR3: CASSIRSRILHF
size: -; D: -; J: TRBJ1-3; length: 18; V: TRBV12-5; CDR3: CASGLISPSRRFGNTIYF
size: -; D: -; J: TRBJ2-1; length: 13; V: TRBV19; CDR3: CASSAGGYNEQFF
size: -; D: TRBD2; J: TRBJ2-5; length: 19; V: TRBV7-2; CDR3: CASRSTQGLAGGRQETQYF
size: -; D: TRBD2; J: TRBJ2-7; length: 13; V: TRBV18; CDR3: CASSPGGGYEQYF
size: few; D: -; J: TRBJ1-1; length: 13; V: TRBV7-9; CDR3: CASSFLQNTEAFF
size: -; D: -; J: TRBJ1-2; length: 11; V: TRBV7-9; CDR3: CASSLERYGTF
size: once; D: -; J: TRBJ2-1; length: 16; V: TRBV4-3; CDR3: CASSQAGEDSGNEQFF
size: -; D: TRBD1; J: TRBJ2-1; length: 15; V: TRBV5-1; CDR3: CASSLGQGAPNEQFF
size: -; D: TRBD1; J: TRBJ1-1; length: 14; V: TRBV19; CDR3: CASSMTGRDTEAFF
size: -; D: -; J: TRBJ1-1; length: 12; V: TRBV2; CDR3: CASSVMNTEAFF